Sequencing of this T cell receptor beta chain was carried out in a study of OX40 agonist ivuxolimab in advanced cancers. Background on the study: Patients treated during dose escalation were battling hepatocellular carcinoma, melanoma, renal cell or head and neck cancer. The eligibility criteria allowed prior anti-PD-1, anti-PD-L1 or anti-CTLA-4 therapy, and 40% had some.

After removal of 5 bases from V and 1 base from J, the junction contained 8 bases not matched to a gene. The CDR3 is 17 amino acids. Looked up from germline, CDR1 is LNHDA and CDR2 is SQIVND (reference sequence). The repertoire was sequenced with immunoSEQ multiplex PCR; TCRdb's copy has only in-frame clones and lacks some. The data hold roughly 70,000 clones, with 75% to 90% observed a single time. Study-level results: Clonal expansion by week 6 occurred in CD4+ and CD8+ blood T cells (at 0.1 to 3.0 mg/kg). Fewer expanded clones were found on average in CD4+ than in CD8+ T cells.

For this clone: What it binds is unknown.

The receptor comes from an adult with an advanced solid tumor such as melanoma, head and neck, liver or kidney cancer. The sample here was CD4+ or CD8+ T cells sorted from blood, taken in a trial of the OX40 agonist ivuxolimab. The chain employs TRBV19 and TRBJ2-1; 10 bases are a match to TRBD2. The CDR3 here is CASSRRLAGISYNEQFF. In nucleotides, the CDR3 is TGTGCCAGTAGTCGCCGACTAGCGGGTATTTCCTACAATGAGCAGTTCTTC. The full variable domain, rest sourced from reference TRBV19 and TRBJ2-1, is DGGITQSPKYLFRKEGQNVTLSCEQNLNHDAMYWYRQDPGQGLRLIYYSQIVNDFQKGDIAEGYSVSREKKESFPLTVTSAQKNPTAFYLCASSRRLAGISYNEQFFGPGTRLTVL.